This TCR beta chain is from a study of blood T cells in healthy people across ages. The CDR3 is 14 amino acids. Germline CDR1 MNHEY, CDR2 SMNVEV (reference sequence). It was with a sample-barcoded 5' primer and a J-beta primer mix that a second PCR of roughly 7 to 12 cycles was run. TCRdb passed the 5' RACE reads through MiXCR, listing each CDR3 protein once. The profile shows around 870,000 distinct CDR3 sequences, under 35% of them singletons. This clonotype was seen ten or more times. At one boundary the junction diverges from the germline segment, which might be a read error. The clonotype comes from an elderly woman in good health. This chain uses TRBV27 with TRBJ1-1, with D hard to call. The sequencing sample was made of blood. The CDR3 nucleotides are TGCGCCAGCAGCTTGTCAACGGGTAACACTGAAGCTTTCTTT. It codes for CASSLSTGNTEAFF.